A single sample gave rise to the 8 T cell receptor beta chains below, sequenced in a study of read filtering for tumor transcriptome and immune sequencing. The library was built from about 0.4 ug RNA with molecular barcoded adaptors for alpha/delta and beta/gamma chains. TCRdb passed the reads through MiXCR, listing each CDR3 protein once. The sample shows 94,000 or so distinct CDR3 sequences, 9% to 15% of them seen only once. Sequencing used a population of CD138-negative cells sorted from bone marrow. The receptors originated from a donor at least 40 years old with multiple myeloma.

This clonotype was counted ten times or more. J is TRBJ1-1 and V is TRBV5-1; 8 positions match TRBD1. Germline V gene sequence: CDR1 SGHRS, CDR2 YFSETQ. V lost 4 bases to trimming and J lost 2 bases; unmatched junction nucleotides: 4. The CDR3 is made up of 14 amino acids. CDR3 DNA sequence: TGCGCCAGCAGCACTGGACAGGGTAACACTGAAGCTTTCTTT. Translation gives CASSTGQGNTEAFF.

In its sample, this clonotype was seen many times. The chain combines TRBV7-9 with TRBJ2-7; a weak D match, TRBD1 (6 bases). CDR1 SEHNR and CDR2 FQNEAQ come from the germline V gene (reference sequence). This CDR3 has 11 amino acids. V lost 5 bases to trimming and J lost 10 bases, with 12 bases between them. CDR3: CASSPLTGQYF. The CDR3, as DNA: TGTGCCAGCAGCCCACTGACAGGCCAGTACTTC. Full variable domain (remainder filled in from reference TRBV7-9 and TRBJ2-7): DTGVSQNPRHKITKRGQNVTFRCDPISEHNRLYWYRQTLGQGPEFLTYFQNEAQLEKSRLLSDRFSAERPKGSFSTLEIQRTEQGDSAMYLCASSPLTGQYFGPGTRLTVT.

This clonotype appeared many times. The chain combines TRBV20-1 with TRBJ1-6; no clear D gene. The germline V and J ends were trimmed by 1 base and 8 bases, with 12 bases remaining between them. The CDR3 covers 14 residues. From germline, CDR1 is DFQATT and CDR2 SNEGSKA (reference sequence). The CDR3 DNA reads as TGCAGTGCTAGAGGAGGCTTTTCGGATTCACCCCTCCACTTT. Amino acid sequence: CSARGGFSDSPLHF.

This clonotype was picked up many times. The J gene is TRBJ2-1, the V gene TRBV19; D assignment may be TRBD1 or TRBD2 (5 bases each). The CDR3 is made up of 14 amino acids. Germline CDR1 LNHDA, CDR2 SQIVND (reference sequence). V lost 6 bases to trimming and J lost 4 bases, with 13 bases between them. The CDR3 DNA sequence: TGTGCCAGTAGGACCCGGGACGCATACAATGAGCAGTTCTTC. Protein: CASRTRDAYNEQFF.

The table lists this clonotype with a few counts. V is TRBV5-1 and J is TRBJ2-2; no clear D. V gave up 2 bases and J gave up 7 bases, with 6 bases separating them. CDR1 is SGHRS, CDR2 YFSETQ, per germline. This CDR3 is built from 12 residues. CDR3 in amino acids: CASSFGGGELFF. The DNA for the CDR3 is TGCGCCAGCAGCTTCGGCGGCGGGGAGCTGTTTTTT.

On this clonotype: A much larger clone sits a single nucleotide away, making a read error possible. The CDR3 DNA is TGTGCCAGCTGCCCCCCGGACAGGGTGGGCTATGGCTACACCTTC. It codes for CASCPPDRVGYGYTF. The chain has TRBV5-4 and TRBJ1-2; 8 bases line up with TRBD1. Germline V gives CDR1 SGHNT, CDR2 YYREEE (reference sequence). V shed 7 bases and J 4 bases; nucleotides not matched to a gene: 12. The CDR3 length is 15 residues.

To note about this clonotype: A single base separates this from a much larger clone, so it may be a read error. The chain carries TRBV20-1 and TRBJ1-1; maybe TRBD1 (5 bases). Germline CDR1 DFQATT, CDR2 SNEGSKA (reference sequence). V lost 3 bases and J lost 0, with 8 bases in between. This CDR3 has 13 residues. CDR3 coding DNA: TGCAGTGCTAGGGCGGGGGTGAACACTGAAGCTTTCTTT. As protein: CSARAGVNTEAFF.

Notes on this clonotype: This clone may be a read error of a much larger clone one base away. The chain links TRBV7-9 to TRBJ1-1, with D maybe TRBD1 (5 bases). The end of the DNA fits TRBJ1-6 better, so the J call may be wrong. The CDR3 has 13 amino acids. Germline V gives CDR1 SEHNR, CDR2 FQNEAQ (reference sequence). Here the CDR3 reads CASSHQGGSPLHF. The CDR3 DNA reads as TGTGCCAGCAGCCACCAGGGTGGTTCACCCCTCCACTTT.